Listed here are 8 T cell receptor beta chains from one sample, sequenced in a study of graft-versus-host responses after intestinal transplantation. These TCRs' antigens remain unknown. Sequencing used immunoSEQ multiplex PCR; TCRdb keeps in-frame clones, though not all of them. The data show 50,000 to 75,000 clones, with almost 95% seen just once and more than 0.3% held by the top ten. Here the sequenced sample was unstimulated CD4+ T cells sorted from spleen or lymph node cells, taken before transplant. The source is a human donor who was the organ donor for an intestinal transplant.

The V and J genes are TRBV7-2 and TRBJ1-1; no firm D call. Looked up from germline, CDR1 is SGHTA and CDR2 is FQGNSA. Trimming left V 2 bases short and J 5 bases short, with 9 bases between. The CDR3 spans 13 residues. The CDR3 DNA reads as TGTGCCAGCAGCTTACTGCCGGCTACTGAAGCTTTCTTT. It yields the protein CASSLLPATEAFF. The full variable domain, rest sourced from reference TRBV7-2 and TRBJ1-1, is GAGVSQSPSNKVTEKGKDVELRCDPISGHTALYWYRQSLGQGLEFLIYFQGNSAPDKSGLPSDRFSAERTGGSVSTLTIQRTQQEDSAVYLCASSLLPATEAFFGQGTRLTVV.

The CDR3 loop reads CATSTNRRGFTEFMNTGELFF. CDR3 DNA: TGTGCCACCAGCACTAATCGGAGGGGATTCACGGAGTTCATGAACACCGGGGAGCTGTTTTTT. The J gene is TRBJ2-2, the V gene TRBV15, with D tentatively TRBD2 (6 bases). Germline assignment: CDR1 LNHNV and CDR2 YYDKDF (reference sequence). The CDR3 sequence is 21 residues long. Deletions cut 4 bases from V and 1 base from J, with 28 bases between.

The chain joins TRBV7-2 to TRBJ2-1; no clear D gene. The germline CDR1 and CDR2 sequences are SGHTA and FQGNSA. CDR3 length equals 12 residues. The V and J ends lost 0 bases and 3 bases respectively, with 0 bases between them. CDR3 sequence (DNA): TGTGCCAGCAGCTTAGCCTACAATGAGCAGTTCTTC. Protein product: CASSLAYNEQFF.

The chain uses TRBV11-2 and TRBJ2-5; D gene unclear. CDR1 SGHAT and CDR2 FQNNGV come from the germline V gene. The CDR3 has 11 amino acids. Trimming shortened V by 4 bases and J by 4 bases, and 4 bases separated the two germline ends. The CDR3 nucleotides are TGTGCCAGCAGCTCCCGAGAGACCCAGTACTTC. It specifies CASSSRETQYF.

The genes are TRBV7-2 and TRBJ2-5; TRBD1 matches 10 bases. The DNA end lines up better with TRBJ2-7; the J call may be wrong. This CDR3 is built from 13 residues. Germline V gives CDR1 SGHTA, CDR2 FQGNSA. The CDR3 loop is CASSLGTGDEQYF. DNA for the CDR3: TGTGCCAGCAGTCTAGGGACAGGGGACGAGCAGTACTTC.

This chain joins TRBV7-2 and TRBJ2-3; D gene unclear. This CDR3 comprises 11 residues. The V and J ends lost 8 bases and 1 base respectively, with 4 bases between them. Germline CDR1 and CDR2: SGHTA and FQGNSA. The chain's CDR3 is CASLGTDTQYF. CDR3 coding DNA: TGTGCCAGCCTTGGCACAGATACGCAGTATTTT.

The sample holds a few counts of this clone. The chain recombines TRBV5-1 with TRBJ2-3; possibly TRBD2 for D (6 bases). V was trimmed by 2 bases and J by 2 bases, leaving 9 bases between them. The length of the CDR3 is 14 residues. The germline CDR1 and CDR2 sequences are SGHRS and YFSETQ. The CDR3 DNA follows: TGCGCCAGCAGCTTACCGGGGGACACAGATACGCAGTATTTT. Translating it yields CASSLPGDTDTQYF. Variable domain in full (rest from reference TRBV5-1 and TRBJ2-3): KAGVTQTPRYLIKTRGQQVTLSCSPISGHRSVSWYQQTPGQGLQFLFEYFSETQRNKGNFPGRFSGRQFSNSRSEMNVSTLELGDSALYLCASSLPGDTDTQYFGPGTRLTVL.

The chain carries TRBV7-2 and TRBJ1-4, with D possibly matching TRBD1 (6 bases). Per the germline V gene, CDR1 is SGHTA and CDR2 is FQGNSA. The V and J ends lost 5 bases and 8 bases respectively, with 15 bases between them. The CDR3 sequence is 14 residues long. CDR3 DNA: TGTGCCAGCAGCCGATCTCGGACAGTCGAAAAACTGTTTTTT. It specifies CASSRSRTVEKLFF.